One and the same sample provided the 14 T cell receptor beta chains below, sequenced in a study of blood T cells in healthy people across ages. Together with a sample-barcoded 5' primer, a J-beta primer mix was included in a second PCR lasting roughly 6 to 12 cycles. One entry per CDR3 protein results from TCRdb running MiXCR on the 5' RACE reads. The table has under 1 million distinct CDR3 sequences, approximately 48% seen once. Sequencing was carried out using blood. The origin of the receptors is a man in his fifties or sixties in good health.

For the CDR3, the DNA is TGCGCCAGCAGCCCGGGGGCAGCGCAGAACACTGAAGCTTTCTTT. Translating it yields CASSPGAAQNTEAFF. The rearrangement links TRBV4-1 to TRBJ1-1; D perhaps matches TRBD1 (6 bases). The CDR3 totals 15 residues. V lost 4 bases and J lost 1, with 13 bases in between. Germline CDR1 and CDR2: MGHRA and YSYEKL.

This clonotype was counted between two and nine times. The chain joins TRBV29-1 to TRBJ2-7; D call uncertain. The CDR3 totals 12 residues. Per the germline V gene, CDR1 is SQVTM and CDR2 is ANQGSEA. Trimming cost V 1 base and J 3 bases, with 7 bases left between them. DNA of the CDR3: TGCAGCGTTGAAGCGCCAGGCTACGAGCAGTACTTC. Its translation: CSVEAPGYEQYF.

The chain carries TRBV6-1 and TRBJ2-1; TRBD2 might be the D (5 bases). The V and J ends lost 6 bases and 5 bases respectively, with 11 bases between them. CDR1 and CDR2 (germline): MNHNS, SASEGT. The CDR3 extends over 13 amino acids. CDR3 residues: CASSRVRDNEQFF. The CDR3, as DNA: TGTGCCAGCAGCCGCGTGAGGGACAATGAGCAGTTCTTC.

This clonotype showed up many times. This chain uses TRBV14 with TRBJ2-7, with 9 bases identical to TRBD1. V lost 0 bases and J lost 5; bases outside the gene matches: 5. CDR1 is SGHDN, CDR2 FVKESK, per germline. The length of the CDR3 is 15 residues. The CDR3 bases are TGTGCCAGCAGCCAAGAACAGGGGGCAAGCCACGAGCAGTACTTC. Translating it yields CASSQEQGASHEQYF.

V is TRBV4-3 and J is TRBJ2-1, with D perhaps assigned TRBD1 or TRBD2 (6 bases each). V gave up 4 bases and J gave up 5 bases, with 15 bases separating them. CDR1 and CDR2 from the germline V gene are LGHNA and YSLEER. This CDR3 has 15 amino acids. In DNA, the CDR3 is TGCGCCAGCAGCCCACCGGGGGCAGGGAACAATGAGCAGTTCTTC. It specifies CASSPPGAGNNEQFF.

The chain recombines TRBV3-1 with TRBJ2-2; 9 bases agree with TRBD1. Germline CDR1 and CDR2: LGHDT and YNNKEL (reference sequence). CDR3 length: 14 residues. V lost 8 bases to trimming and J lost 4 bases; unmatched junction nucleotides: 5. The CDR3 nucleotides read TGTGCCAGCGAACGGACAGGGGTCACCGGGGAGCTGTTTTTT. This translates into CASERTGVTGELFF.

The CDR3 nucleotides are TGCAGTGCTACAACAGGGATAAACTATGGCTACACCTTC. Amino acids: CSATTGINYGYTF. The rearrangement uses TRBV20-1 and TRBJ1-2; D perhaps matches TRBD1 (6 bases). V gave up 4 bases and J gave up 2 bases, with 11 bases separating them. The CDR3 is 13 residues long. Germline CDR1 DFQATT, CDR2 SNEGSKA (reference sequence).

This rearrangement joins TRBV2 to TRBJ1-5; D call uncertain. CDR1 and CDR2 from the germline V gene are SNHLY and FYNNEI. CDR3 length: 16 residues. Trimming removed 7 bases at V and 1 base at J, with 17 bases between. CDR3 amino acids: CASKPQGFGSNQPQHF. The DNA for the CDR3 is TGTGCCAGCAAACCCCAAGGATTTGGGAGCAATCAGCCCCAGCATTTT.

The gene calls are TRBV25-1 and TRBJ2-6; 8 bases line up with TRBD1. The CDR3 is made up of 18 amino acids. After removal of 8 bases from V and 2 bases from J, the junction contained 14 bases not matched to a gene. Germline CDR1 reads MGHDK; CDR2 reads SYGVNS. The CDR3 is CASGDDGQGATGANVLTF. The CDR3 DNA reads as TGTGCCAGCGGAGATGATGGTCAGGGGGCGACTGGGGCCAACGTCCTGACTTTC.

This clonotype was picked up a small number of times. V and J are TRBV10-3 and TRBJ1-2, with 9 bases that match TRBD1. The length of the CDR3 is 15 residues. J was trimmed by 7 bases and V by 4 bases; bases with no gene match: 10. The germline gives CDR1 ENHRY, CDR2 SYGVKD. CDR3 nucleotides: TGTGCCATCAGTGCGGACAGGGGTTCTCGGGGTGGCTACACCTTC. This sequence encodes CAISADRGSRGGYTF.

The chain carries TRBV4-3 and TRBJ1-4; D gene uncertain. The germline CDR1 and CDR2 sequences are LGHNA and YSLEER. The length of the CDR3 is 16 residues. Trimming removed 0 bases at V and 0 bases at J, with 8 bases between. For the CDR3, the DNA is TGCGCCAGCAGCCAAGATTGGATAGCAACTAATGAAAAACTGTTTTTT. This translates into CASSQDWIATNEKLFF.

V and J are TRBV6-2 or TRBV6-3 and TRBJ1-5, with D tentatively TRBD1 (5 bases). The CDR3 totals 14 residues. The V and J ends lost 2 bases and 5 bases respectively, with 10 bases between them. Germline V gives CDR1 MNHEY, CDR2 SVGEGT. CDR3 sequence (DNA): TGTGCCAGCAGTTACGGTCAGGGACATCAGCCCCAGCATTTT. Translation: CASSYGQGHQPQHF.

A remark on this clonotype: A read error is possible here, since a much larger clone lies one base away. The V and J genes are TRBV29-1 and TRBJ1-5, with 8 bases matching TRBD1. The CDR3 totals 13 residues. Germline loops: CDR1 SQVTM, CDR2 ANQGSEA. V dropped 6 bases and J dropped 2; count of bases not matched to a gene: 3. The CDR3 spells CSVLQGGNQPQHF. The CDR3 DNA sequence: TGCAGCGTACTACAGGGGGGCAATCAGCCCCAGCATTTT.

The rearrangement joins TRBV9 to TRBJ1-2; D is uncertain. The V gene lost 5 bases and the J gene lost 6 bases, with 14 bases spanning the gap. CDR3 size: 13 residues. CDR1 is SGDLS and CDR2 is YYNGEE in the germline V gene. The DNA for the CDR3 is TGTGCCAGCAGTCAGACTCCCAGGAATGGCTACACCTTC. It is translated as CASSQTPRNGYTF.